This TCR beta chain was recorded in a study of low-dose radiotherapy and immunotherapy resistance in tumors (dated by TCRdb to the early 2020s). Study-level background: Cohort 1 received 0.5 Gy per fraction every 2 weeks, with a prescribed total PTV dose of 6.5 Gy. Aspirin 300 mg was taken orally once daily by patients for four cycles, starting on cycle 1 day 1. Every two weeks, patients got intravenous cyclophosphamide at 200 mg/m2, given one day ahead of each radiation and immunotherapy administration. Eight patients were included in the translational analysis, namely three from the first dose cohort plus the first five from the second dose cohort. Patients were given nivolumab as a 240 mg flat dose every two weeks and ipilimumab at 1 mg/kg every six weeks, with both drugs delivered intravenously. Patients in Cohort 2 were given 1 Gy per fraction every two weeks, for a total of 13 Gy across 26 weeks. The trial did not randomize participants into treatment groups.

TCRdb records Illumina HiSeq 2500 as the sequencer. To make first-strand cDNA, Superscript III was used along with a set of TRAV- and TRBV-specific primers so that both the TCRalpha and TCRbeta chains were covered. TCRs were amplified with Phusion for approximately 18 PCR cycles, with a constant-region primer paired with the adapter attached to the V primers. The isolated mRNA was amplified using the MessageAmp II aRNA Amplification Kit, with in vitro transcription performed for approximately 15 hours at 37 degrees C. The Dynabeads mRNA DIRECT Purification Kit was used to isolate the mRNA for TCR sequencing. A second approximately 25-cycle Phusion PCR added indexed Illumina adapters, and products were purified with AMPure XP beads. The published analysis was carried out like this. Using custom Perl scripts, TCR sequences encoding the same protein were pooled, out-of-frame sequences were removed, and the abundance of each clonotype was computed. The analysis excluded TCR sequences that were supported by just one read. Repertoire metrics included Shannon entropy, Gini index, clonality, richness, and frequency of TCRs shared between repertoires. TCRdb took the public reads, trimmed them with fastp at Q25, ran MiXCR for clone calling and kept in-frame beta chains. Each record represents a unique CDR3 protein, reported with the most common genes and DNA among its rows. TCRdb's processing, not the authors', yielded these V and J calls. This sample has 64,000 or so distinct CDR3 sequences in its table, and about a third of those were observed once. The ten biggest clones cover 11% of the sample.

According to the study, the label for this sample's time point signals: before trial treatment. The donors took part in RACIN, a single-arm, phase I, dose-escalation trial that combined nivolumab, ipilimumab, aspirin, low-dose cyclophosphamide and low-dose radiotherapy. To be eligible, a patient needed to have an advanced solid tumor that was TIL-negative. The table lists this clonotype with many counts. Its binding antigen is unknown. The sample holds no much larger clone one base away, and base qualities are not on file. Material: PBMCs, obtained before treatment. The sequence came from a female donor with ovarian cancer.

This receptor carries the CDR3 CASSLTSGYQETQYF. DNA sequence: TGTGCCAGCAGCTTGACTAGCGGGTACCAAGAGACCCAGTACTTC. The chain is assembled from TRBV7-9 and TRBJ2-5, with TRBD2 identical over 10 junction bases. The CDR3 runs 15 amino acids, cysteine and phenylalanine included. Only CDR3 DNA is held: 45 bases, read in frame from base 1. The germline V gene (reference sequence) specifies SEHNR as CDR1 and FQNEAQ as CDR2. V loses 3 bases at its end and J loses 0 bases; junction bases beyond the gene matches: 1.